Listed here are 31 T cell receptor beta chains from one sample, sequenced in a study of Ad26.COV2.S vaccination and SARS-CoV-2 variants. Sequencing was performed with immunoSEQ multiplex PCR; in TCRdb, only in-frame clones are kept and a portion is missing. The sample contains 150,000 to 200,000 clones, around 88% of which appear only once. The source was peripheral blood, collected after recovery from COVID-19. The source of these receptors is a human donor who had recovered from COVID-19.

The genes are TRBV6-1 and TRBJ1-4; D uncertain. The ends were cut back, 0 bases at V and 5 bases at J, with 4 bases in the middle. Germline loops: CDR1 MNHNS, CDR2 SASEGT. The CDR3 contains 13 residues. CDR3 bases: TGTGCCAGCAGTGAAGCATCGAATGAAAAACTGTTTTTT. Translated: CASSEASNEKLFF.

This clone was counted once. This chain uses TRBV5-1 with TRBJ2-5; D perhaps matches TRBD2 (6 bases). Between the trimmed V and J ends, which lost 4 bases and 5 bases, there was a span of 15 bases. The V gene's germline CDR1 is SGHRS and CDR2 YFSETQ. The CDR3 has 14 residues. The CDR3 DNA is TGCGCCAGCAGCCCCGGGACTCTGGGGGAGACCCAGTACTTC. This sequence encodes CASSPGTLGETQYF.

The V and J genes are TRBV9 and TRBJ2-5; a weak D match, TRBD2 (5 bases). Trimming pared 0 bases from V and 5 bases from J, leaving 11 bases between. The CDR3 extends over 14 amino acids. The germline V gene encodes CDR1 SGDLS and CDR2 YYNGEE. The CDR3 DNA reads as TGTGCCAGCAGCGTAGCGGCGGGCCCTGAGACCCAGTACTTC. Residues: CASSVAAGPETQYF.

This clone is a singleton in its sample. V and J are TRBV5-1 and TRBJ2-5; 7 bases fit TRBD1. Trimming at V came to 4 bases and at J to 2 bases, leaving 8 bases not matched to a gene. CDR1 SGHRS and CDR2 YFSETQ come from the germline V gene. This CDR3 region has 15 residues. CDR3 DNA sequence: TGCGCCAGCAGCCCGGGACAGATTATACAAGAGACCCAGTACTTC. It codes for CASSPGQIIQETQYF.

The genes are TRBV9 and TRBJ1-2; D unclear. V was pared by 0 bases and J by 3 bases, with 3 bases between. CDR3 length: 12 amino acids. Looked up from germline, CDR1 is SGDLS and CDR2 is YYNGEE. The DNA for the CDR3 is TGTGCCAGCAGCGTAGGGGACTATGGCTACACCTTC. Translating it yields CASSVGDYGYTF.

V and J are TRBV3-1 (or the pseudogene TRBV3-2) and TRBJ1-1; 8 nucleotides match TRBD1. The CDR3 sequence is 14 residues long. Germline CDR1 is LGHDT and CDR2 is YNNKEL (reference sequence). V gave up 4 bases and J gave up 4 bases; unmatched junction bases: 5. CDR3 sequence reads: CASSPFDRGTEAFF. The CDR3 DNA follows: TGTGCCAGCAGCCCTTTTGACAGGGGCACTGAAGCTTTCTTT.

The V and J genes are TRBV6-5 and TRBJ2-4; possible D gene TRBD1, 6 bases. V was clipped by 11 bases and J by 0 bases, with 14 bases between them. CDR1 is MNHEY, CDR2 SVGAGI, per germline. The CDR3 covers 14 residues. The CDR3 region is CAVRQVAAKNIQYF. The DNA for the CDR3 is TGTGCCGTTCGACAGGTTGCAGCCAAAAACATTCAGTACTTC.

This clone was seen more than once but under ten times. This chain connects TRBV20-1 to TRBJ2-3; the D gene is possibly TRBD2 (5 bases). This CDR3 is 14 amino acids long. Trimming left V 3 bases short and J 4 bases short, with 14 bases between. CDR1 and CDR2 from the germline V gene are DFQATT and SNEGSKA (reference sequence). CDR3 in amino acids: CSASGLGNADTQYF. As DNA, the CDR3 is TGCAGTGCTAGTGGACTGGGTAATGCAGATACGCAGTATTTT.

The chain combines TRBV24-1 with TRBJ2-2, with TRBD2 identical over 8 bases. CDR1 and CDR2 (germline): KGHDR, SFDVKD. V lost 9 bases to trimming and J lost 0 bases; unmatched junction nucleotides: 5. The CDR3 spans 15 residues. This chain's CDR3 is CATREGGANTGELFF. CDR3 nucleotide sequence: TGTGCCACCCGGGAGGGGGGCGCGAACACCGGGGAGCTGTTTTTT.

The genes are TRBV9 and TRBJ2-5; TRBD1 might be the D (5 bases). The CDR3 spans 14 residues. Germline V lookup: CDR1 SGDLS, CDR2 YYNGEE. Trimming cost V 1 base and J 2 bases, with 9 bases left between them. The CDR3 reads CASSVSRGQETQYF. CDR3 sequence (DNA): TGTGCCAGCAGCGTATCTAGGGGACAAGAGACCCAGTACTTC.

V is TRBV6-2 or TRBV6-3 and J is TRBJ2-7, with D maybe TRBD2 (6 bases). CDR1 and CDR2 from the germline V gene are MNHEY and SVGEGT. Trimming took off 6 bases at V and 3 bases at J, with 21 bases between the two ends. This CDR3 spans 16 amino acids. CDR3 loop: CASSHALTGVNYEQYF. The CDR3 nucleotides read TGTGCCAGCAGCCACGCCCTGACGGGGGTGAACTACGAGCAGTACTTC.

This chain joins TRBV15 and TRBJ1-6; D possibly corresponds to TRBD1 (5 bases). Trimming took 1 base from V and 9 from J, leaving 22 bases between them. CDR1 and CDR2 (germline): LNHNV, YYDKDF (reference sequence). This CDR3 contains 18 residues. The CDR3 spells CATSRGGRGNKVGSPLHF. In DNA, the CDR3 is TGTGCCACCAGCAGAGGGGGGAGGGGCAATAAGGTGGGTTCACCCCTCCACTTT.

The chain combines TRBV29-1 with TRBJ1-1; D not certain. Between the trimmed V and J ends, which lost 7 bases and 0 bases, there was a span of 3 bases. Germline V gene lookup returns CDR1 SQVTM and CDR2 ANQGSEA. This CDR3 is 10 amino acids long. The CDR3 region has the DNA TGCAGCGCCTTGAACACTGAAGCTTTCTTT. Encoded protein: CSALNTEAFF.

The V and J genes are TRBV5-1 and TRBJ1-4, with a possible D match to TRBD1 (5 bases). With 4 bases removed from V and 7 bases from J, the gap between germline ends came to 14 bases. Germline V gene data show CDR1 as SGHRS and CDR2 as YFSETQ. The CDR3 runs to 14 residues. CDR3 protein: CASSLYPGFEKLFF. CDR3 nucleotide sequence: TGCGCCAGCAGCCTATATCCAGGGTTTGAAAAACTGTTTTTT.

With respect to this clone: In the same sample, other DNA sequences code for this CDR3. The rearrangement uses TRBV2 and TRBJ2-2; weak D call: TRBD2 (5 bases). The V gene lost 6 bases and the J gene lost 1 base, with 9 bases spanning the gap. From germline, CDR1 is SNHLY and CDR2 FYNNEI. The CDR3 spans 14 residues. CDR3 residues: CASSRGKNTGELFF. CDR3 in DNA: TGTGCCAGCAGCCGGGGAAAGAACACCGGGGAGCTGTTTTTT.

The V call is TRBV27, the J call TRBJ2-2, with 7 bases that match TRBD2. The CDR3 loop spans 13 amino acids. The germline V gene encodes CDR1 MNHEY and CDR2 SMNVEV (reference sequence). Losses at the gene ends were 3 bases for V and 7 bases for J; bases not matched to a gene: 2. Here the CDR3 DNA reads TGTGCCAGCAGTTTGAGGGAGGGCGGGGAGCTGTTTTTT. It specifies CASSLREGGELFF.

The chain has TRBV30 and TRBJ2-5, with 13 bases fitting TRBD2. There are 13 residues in the CDR3. Germline CDR1 reads GTSNPN; CDR2 reads SVGIG (reference sequence). V trimming: 7 bases; J trimming: 6 bases; junction bases outside the gene matches: 5. The CDR3 is CASGLAGVKTQYF. For the CDR3, the DNA is TGTGCCTCCGGACTAGCGGGGGTAAAGACCCAGTACTTC.

CDR3 sequence (DNA): TGTGCCAGCAGCTCCGGACTAGCGGGTGGGGAGACCCAGTACTTC. It specifies CASSSGLAGGETQYF. The chain uses TRBV7-6 and TRBJ2-5; TRBD2 aligns across 11 bases. Per germline, CDR1 SGHVS and CDR2 FNYEAQ. CDR3 length equals 15 residues. Germline trimming cut 4 bases from V and 5 bases from J; bases unmatched to any gene: 6.

The rearrangement joins TRBV7-2 to TRBJ1-1; D call uncertain. The V and J ends lost 6 bases and 1 base respectively, with 9 bases between them. From germline, CDR1 is SGHTA and CDR2 FQGNSA. The CDR3 loop spans 13 amino acids. Written as DNA, the CDR3 is TGTGCCAGCAGAGGGCAGCCGAACACTGAAGCTTTCTTT. Protein product: CASRGQPNTEAFF.

The chain uses TRBV5-6 and TRBJ1-1; D not resolved. CDR1 and CDR2 (germline): SGHDT, YYEEEE. The CDR3 is 11 residues long. With 0 bases removed from V and 5 bases from J, the gap between germline ends came to 2 bases. The CDR3 is CASSLVTEAFF. CDR3 sequence (DNA): TGTGCCAGCAGCTTGGTGACTGAAGCTTTCTTT.

The chain is built from TRBV4-2 and TRBJ2-2; the match to TRBD2 covers 11 bases. The CDR3 runs to 19 residues. Germline-derived CDR1 and CDR2 are LGHNA and YNFKEQ. V lost 4 bases, J lost 5 bases, and 15 bases stayed unmatched. The CDR3 region is CASSPPRGSGGAFTGELFF. CDR3 DNA: TGTGCCAGCAGCCCACCCCGCGGTAGCGGGGGGGCCTTTACCGGGGAGCTGTTTTTT.

The J gene is TRBJ1-1, the V gene TRBV7-3; D perhaps matches TRBD1 (6 bases). This CDR3 has 15 residues. Germline lookup yields CDR1 SGHTA and CDR2 FQGTGA. The V gene lost 4 bases and the J gene lost 1 base, with 13 bases spanning the gap. The CDR3: CASSSSGQPNTEAFF. The CDR3 region has the DNA TGTGCCAGCAGCTCGAGTGGACAGCCGAACACTGAAGCTTTCTTT.

The CDR3 DNA reads TGCGCCAGCAGCTTGGATCTAGCGAGACCCTACGAGCAGTACTTC. It encodes CASSLDLARPYEQYF. V gene TRBV5-1 combines with J gene TRBJ2-7, with D perhaps TRBD2 (6 bases). V was pared by 0 bases and J by 2 bases, with 12 bases between. The CDR3 length is 15 residues. Per the germline V gene, CDR1 is SGHRS and CDR2 is YFSETQ.

V and J are TRBV5-4 and TRBJ2-3; D is unresolved. Trimming shortened V by 0 bases and J by 2 bases, and 7 bases separated the two germline ends. This CDR3 spans 14 amino acids. From germline, CDR1 is SGHNT and CDR2 YYREEE (reference sequence). CDR3 sequence: CASSLERFTDTQYF. The CDR3 DNA is TGTGCCAGCAGCTTGGAACGCTTCACAGATACGCAGTATTTT.

The chain couples TRBV5-1 to TRBJ2-2, with D perhaps TRBD1 (5 bases). CDR1 is SGHRS, CDR2 YFSETQ, per germline. The CDR3 spans 13 residues. The germline V and J ends were trimmed by 5 bases and 5 bases, with 10 bases remaining between them. CDR3 protein: CASSPGSTGELFF. Written as DNA, the CDR3 is TGCGCCAGCAGTCCAGGGTCGACCGGGGAGCTGTTTTTT. Drawing the rest from reference TRBV5-1 and TRBJ2-2, the complete variable domain is KAGVTQTPRYLIKTRGQQVTLSCSPISGHRSVSWYQQTPGQGLQFLFEYFSETQRNKGNFPGRFSGRQFSNSRSEMNVSTLELGDSALYLCASSPGSTGELFFGEGSRLTVL.

The chain employs TRBV19 and TRBJ2-7; 8 bases match TRBD1. Germline V lookup: CDR1 LNHDA, CDR2 SQIVND (reference sequence). J gave up 0 bases and V 6 bases, and 4 bases lay outside the gene matches. The length of the CDR3 is 14 residues. DNA for the CDR3: TGTGCCAGTAGGCGACAGGGGAGCTCCTACGAGCAGTACTTC. It translates to CASRRQGSSYEQYF.

This chain uses TRBV4-1 with TRBJ1-5, with no clear D. This CDR3 has 13 residues. From germline, CDR1 is MGHRA and CDR2 YSYEKL. Trimming shortened V by 2 bases and J by 5 bases, and 7 bases separated the two germline ends. CDR3 nucleotide sequence: TGCGCCAGCAGCCAATTTAGGGATCAGCCCCAGCATTTT. Protein: CASSQFRDQPQHF.

The V gene is TRBV7-9, the J gene TRBJ2-7; no clear D gene. The CDR3 runs to 14 residues. CDR1 SEHNR and CDR2 FQNEAQ come from the germline V gene (reference sequence). Trimming removed 4 bases from V and 0 bases from J, with 10 bases in between. CDR3 amino acids: CASSSPRSSYEQYF. The CDR3 DNA reads as TGTGCCAGCAGCTCGCCGAGGAGCTCCTACGAGCAGTACTTC.

This chain uses TRBV5-1 with TRBJ1-1, with 7 bases aligning to TRBD1. The J segment lost 5 bases and the V segment lost 4 bases, leaving 8 bases of the junction unmatched. CDR1 and CDR2 (germline): SGHRS, YFSETQ. The CDR3 length is 14 residues. CDR3 residues: CASSRTGSGTEAFF. CDR3 coding DNA: TGCGCCAGCAGCAGGACAGGTTCGGGTACTGAAGCTTTCTTT.

This clone was found a few times. V and J are TRBV29-1 and TRBJ2-2; D not resolved. Looked up from germline, CDR1 is SQVTM and CDR2 is ANQGSEA. There are 13 residues in the CDR3. V shed 7 bases and J shed 0 bases, with 9 bases lying between them. This chain's CDR3 is CSGRKPNTGELFF. In DNA form, the CDR3 reads TGCAGCGGAAGGAAACCGAACACCGGGGAGCTGTTTTTT.

V usage is TRBV6-5 and J usage is TRBJ2-7; D possibly uses TRBD1 or TRBD2 (7 bases each). The CDR3 has 14 amino acids. V dropped 0 bases and J dropped 4 bases, with 10 bases sitting between them. Germline V gene lookup returns CDR1 MNHEY and CDR2 SVGAGI. CDR3 loop: CASSYSQGGYEQYF. The CDR3 region has the DNA TGTGCCAGCAGTTACTCCCAGGGGGGGTACGAGCAGTACTTC.